This T cell receptor (beta chain) was captured in a study of cytomegalovirus exposure and HLA in healthy donors. This clone was seen a few times. Antigen specificity is unknown. Findings and limits, study-wide: A later analysis showed TCR association rates differing by HLA locus, peaking at DRB1 and lowest at HLA-C. According to the study, roughly 160 TCR beta chains were cytomegalovirus-associated.

Both 60 Vbeta primers and 13 Jbeta primers went into the PCR. The method was immunoSEQ multiplex PCR; TCRdb's version includes in-frame clones alone and lacks a portion of them. Among 150,000 or so clones listed, 82% were seen once. CDR1 is LNHDA and CDR2 is SQIVND in the germline V gene (reference sequence). This CDR3 spans 13 amino acids. The V gene lost 8 bases and the J gene lost 2 bases, with 13 bases spanning the gap. The TCR originated in a male donor in good health and CMV-seronegative. Sequencing used PBMCs. This chain joins TRBV19 and TRBJ2-7; D is possibly TRBD2 (6 bases). The CDR3 loop reads CASASSGAYEQYF. CDR3 DNA sequence: TGTGCCAGTGCTTCCTCGGGGGCCTACGAGCAGTACTTC.